This T cell receptor (beta chain) was obtained from a study of blood T cell repertoires in COVID-19. Study-wide background: T cells, B-cell-depleted T cells, or PBMCs provided the cDNA or gDNA that served as material.

This CDR3 has 16 amino acids. Per the germline V gene, CDR1 is LGHDT and CDR2 is YNNKEL (reference sequence). Germline trimming cut 6 bases from V and 2 bases from J; bases unmatched to any gene: 12. The method was immunoSEQ multiplex PCR; TCRdb's version includes in-frame clones alone and lacks a portion of them. The sample carries around 41,000 clones, approximately 82% recorded once. The J gene is TRBJ2-5, the V gene TRBV3-1 (or the pseudogene TRBV3-2); 7 positions match TRBD2. This receptor was obtained from a woman aged 80 or over with acute or convalescent COVID-19. Sequencing was done on a sample of peripheral blood. CDR3 in amino acids: CASSGGDPPLQETQYF. The CDR3 region has the DNA TGTGCCAGCAGTGGGGGGGATCCTCCCTTACAAGAGACCCAGTACTTC.